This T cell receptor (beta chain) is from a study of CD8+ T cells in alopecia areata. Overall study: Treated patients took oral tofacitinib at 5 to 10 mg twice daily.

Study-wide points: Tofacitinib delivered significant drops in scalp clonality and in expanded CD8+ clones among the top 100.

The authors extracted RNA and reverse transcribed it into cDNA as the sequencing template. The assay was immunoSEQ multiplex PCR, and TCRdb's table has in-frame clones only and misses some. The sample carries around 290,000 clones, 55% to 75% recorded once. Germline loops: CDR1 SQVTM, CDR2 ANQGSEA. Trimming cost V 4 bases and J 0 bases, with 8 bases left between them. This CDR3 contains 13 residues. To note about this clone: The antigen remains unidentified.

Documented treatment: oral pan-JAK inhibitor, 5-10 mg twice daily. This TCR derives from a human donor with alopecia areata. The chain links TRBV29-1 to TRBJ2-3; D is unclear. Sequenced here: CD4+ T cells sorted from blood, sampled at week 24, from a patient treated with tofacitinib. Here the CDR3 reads CSVGTTSTDTQYF. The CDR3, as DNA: TGCAGCGTTGGAACAACTAGCACAGATACGCAGTATTTT.